These 5 T cell receptor beta chains share one sample of origin, sequenced in a study of cytomegalovirus exposure and HLA in healthy donors. The study ran its PCR with 60 Vbeta and 13 Jbeta primers. Here immunoSEQ multiplex PCR was the method, and the copy in TCRdb shows in-frame clones only, minus some. The top ten clones hold 1.3% of a sample with about 110,000 clones, approximately 81% of them seen once. What was sequenced was PBMCs. The receptors come from a man between 25 and 39 years old in good health and CMV-seronegative.

The chain uses TRBV2 and TRBJ2-2, with D uncertain. The CDR3 contains 12 residues. Germline V gene data show CDR1 as SNHLY and CDR2 as FYNNEI. Trimming took 6 bases from V and 2 from J, leaving 4 bases between them. In nucleotides, the CDR3 is TGTGCCAGCAGCCAAAACACCGGGGAGCTGTTTTTT. Translating it yields CASSQNTGELFF.

The chain links TRBV29-1 to TRBJ2-3; D unresolved. The CDR3 runs 9 residues. Deletions cut 4 bases from V and 6 bases from J, with 2 bases between. Germline assignment: CDR1 SQVTM and CDR2 ANQGSEA. CDR3 in DNA: TGCAGCGTTGCGGATACGCAGTATTTT. Protein: CSVADTQYF.

The chain has TRBV27 and TRBJ2-7; 8 bases are shared with TRBD2. J was trimmed by 4 bases and V by 5 bases; bases with no gene match: 10. CDR3 size: 15 residues. CDR1 and CDR2 (germline): MNHEY, SMNVEV (reference sequence). The CDR3 DNA is TGTGCCAGCAGTCCCTCTATAGCGGGATCATACGAGCAGTACTTC. Encoded protein: CASSPSIAGSYEQYF.

The chain couples TRBV28 to TRBJ1-5; D ambiguous. V was clipped by 2 bases and J by 7 bases, with 9 bases between them. This CDR3 region has 13 residues. Germline-derived CDR1 and CDR2 are MDHEN and SYDVKM. In nucleotides, the CDR3 is TGTGCCAGCAGTTTACAACGAGGGCAGCCCCAGCATTTT. Its translation is CASSLQRGQPQHF.

This sequence joins TRBV28 and TRBJ1-1; 12 bases match TRBD1. The CDR3 has 14 residues. The germline gives CDR1 MDHEN, CDR2 SYDVKM. The J segment lost 6 bases and the V segment lost 8 bases, leaving 7 bases of the junction unmatched. The CDR3, as DNA: TGTGCCAGCGTCCGGGACAGGGGGCTCGCTGAAGCTTTCTTT. This gives the protein CASVRDRGLAEAFF.